These 13 T cell receptor beta chains came from one sample sequenced in a study of T-cell memory formation after mild COVID-19 (dated by TCRdb to the early 2020s). Libraries were constructed by 5' RACE. Sequenced on an Illumina NovaSeq 6000. The public reads were quality trimmed at Q25 with fastp and then assembled into clones with MiXCR by TCRdb, keeping productive beta chains. Rows with one shared CDR3 protein collapse into an entry with the most common genes and DNA. The sample yields 450,000 to 650,000 distinct CDR3 sequences; about a fifth were counted once. The ten biggest clones cover 7.5% to 9.5% of the sample. The sample taken for sequencing was PBMCs or a T cell subset sorted from them (not recorded which). Receptors were obtained from an adult woman who had mild COVID-19 (a few samples of this study predate the infection). The sample titles of this study are shuffled in the database, so cell type and time point are left out; the donor was told from shared clones.

The chain joins TRBV12-3 or TRBV12-4 to TRBJ1-5; D remains ambiguous. V lost 5 bases to trimming and J lost 4 bases, with 3 bases between them. There are 11 residues in the CDR3. The CDR3 loop reads CASSANQPQHF. CDR3 in DNA: TGTGCCAGCAGTGCGAATCAGCCCCAGCATTTT.

The rearrangement links TRBV6-5 to TRBJ2-5; 7 nucleotides align to TRBD2. Germline V gene data show CDR1 as MNHEY and CDR2 as SVGAGI. V lost 7 bases to trimming and J lost 5 bases; unmatched junction nucleotides: 16. The CDR3 length is 16 residues. The CDR3 bases are TGTGCCAGCATGCCGGCCGTGGCGGGGGAGTGGGAGACCCAGTACTTC. As protein: CASMPAVAGEWETQYF.

In its sample, this clonotype was seen a few times. The CDR3 region is CASSLKGALVNTEAFF. The DNA of the CDR3 is TGTGCCAGCAGCTTAAAGGGGGCGCTGGTTAACACTGAAGCTTTCTTT. The J gene is TRBJ1-1, the V gene TRBV7-2, with 7 bases matching TRBD1. Germline V CDR1 and CDR2: SGHTA, FQGNSA. CDR3 length equals 16 residues. Trimming cost V 2 bases and J 2 bases; bases outside gene matches: 8. Full variable domain (missing parts from reference TRBV7-2 and TRBJ1-1): GAGVSQSPSNKVTEKGKDVELRCDPISGHTALYWYRQSLGQGLEFLIYFQGNSAPDKSGLPSDRFSAERTGGSVSTLTIQRTQQEDSAVYLCASSLKGALVNTEAFFGQGTRLTVV.

A few counts support this clonotype. CDR3 region: CASSPGTGFRSYEQYF. CDR3 DNA sequence: TGCGCCAGCAGTCCCGGGACAGGGTTTCGATCCTACGAGCAGTACTTC. V is TRBV4-1 and J is TRBJ2-7, with 9 bases aligning to TRBD1. V lost 6 bases, J lost 1 base, and 10 bases stayed unmatched. From germline, CDR1 is MGHRA and CDR2 YSYEKL. The CDR3 covers 16 residues.

The V gene is TRBV4-2, the J gene TRBJ1-1; possible D gene TRBD1, 5 bases. The CDR3 has 17 residues. CDR1 and CDR2 from the germline V gene are LGHNA and YNFKEQ. V was shortened by 6 bases and J by 3 bases, with 23 bases between the two germline ends. CDR3 sequence (DNA): TGTGCCAGCAGTCGATACCCCTACGGGGTCAGGGACACTGAAGCTTTCTTT. This sequence encodes CASSRYPYGVRDTEAFF.

The chain carries TRBV7-8 and TRBJ2-3, with a tentative D call TRBD2 (6 bases). Germline V gene sequence: CDR1 SGHVS, CDR2 FQNEAQ. The CDR3 is 14 amino acids. V gave up 6 bases and J gave up 3 bases, with 13 bases separating them. The CDR3 is CASSSNRGTDTQYF. CDR3 nucleotides: TGTGCCAGCAGTTCCAATCGGGGGACAGATACGCAGTATTTT.

Only a few counts were recorded for this clonotype. The junction and the germline gene differ at one end; a read error may be behind it. This chain links TRBV20-1 with TRBJ2-7; 7 positions agree with TRBD2. The CDR3 is 10 amino acids. In germline, CDR1 is DFQATT, CDR2 SNEGSKA (reference sequence). The CDR3: CSARGGGGEF. The CDR3, as DNA: TGCAGTGCTAGAGGCGGGGGTGGCGAATTC.

This clonotype has more than one count but fewer than ten. This chain connects TRBV2 to TRBJ2-2; unclear D gene. CDR3 length equals 15 residues. Trimming removed 4 bases at V and 0 bases at J, with 9 bases between. Germline assignment: CDR1 SNHLY and CDR2 FYNNEI. The chain's CDR3 is CASSAPSANTGELFF. In nucleotides, the CDR3 is TGTGCCAGCAGTGCCCCCAGCGCGAACACCGGGGAGCTGTTTTTT.

The gene calls are TRBV6-5 and TRBJ2-7; D call uncertain. The CDR3 is made up of 11 amino acids. Germline assignment: CDR1 MNHEY and CDR2 SVGAGI. V was shortened by 6 bases and J by 4 bases, with 7 bases between the two germline ends. CDR3 protein: CASRALYEQYF. CDR3 bases: TGTGCCAGCAGGGCGCTATACGAGCAGTACTTC.

The chain employs TRBV5-1 and TRBJ2-3, with D uncertain. V lost 2 bases and J lost 4, with 14 bases in between. CDR1 and CDR2 from the germline V gene are SGHRS and YFSETQ. The CDR3 has 15 residues. The CDR3 nucleotides are TGCGCCAGCAGCTTCGTGGGATGGAGTGCAGATACGCAGTATTTT. Translating it yields CASSFVGWSADTQYF.

With regard to this clonotype: At one of its ends the junction is not consistent with the germline gene, which may arise from a read error. The chain is built from TRBV2 and TRBJ1-2, with 7 bases fitting TRBD1. CDR3 length: 12 amino acids. The germline V gene has CDR1 SNHLY and CDR2 FYNNEI. CDR3 nucleotide sequence: TGTGCCAGCAGTGAGCGTAAGGGACAGACCATTTTC. This translates into CASSERKGQTIF.

In its sample, this clonotype was seen many times. This chain connects TRBV7-8 to TRBJ1-4, with D possibly matching TRBD1 (6 bases). Germline values: CDR1 SGHVS, CDR2 FQNEAQ. V gave up 1 base and J gave up 4 bases, with 10 bases separating them. The CDR3 runs to 15 residues. CDR3 loop: CASSLGGGGNEKLFF. The CDR3, as DNA: TGTGCCAGCAGCTTAGGAGGGGGGGGTAATGAAAAACTGTTTTTT.

This clonotype was observed a handful of times. The chain is built from TRBV29-1 and TRBJ2-3, with a weak D call TRBD2 (6 bases). The CDR3 sequence is 14 residues long. In germline, CDR1 is SQVTM, CDR2 ANQGSEA. V shed 4 bases and J shed 6 bases, with 17 bases lying between them. CDR3 protein: CSVGKRTKGDTQYF. In nucleotides, the CDR3 is TGCAGCGTTGGCAAGCGGACTAAGGGGGATACGCAGTATTTT.